This entry lists 21 T cell receptor beta chains sequenced from one sample in a study of T-cell reconstitution after alpha-beta-depleted transplantation in children. Unique molecular identifiers tagged the TCRbeta library. TCRdb redid the calling of the PCR reads with MiXCR, one entry per CDR3 protein. This sample has 200,000 to 250,000 distinct CDR3 sequences, with roughly 8.2% found just once. This sample comprised PBMCs, mostly from graft donor cells, obtained 180 days after TCRalphabeta/CD19-depleted stem cell transplant. The receptor source for this set is a male patient under 18 who had a stem cell transplant for acute lymphoblastic leukemia, so the T cells may come from the graft donor.

This clonotype was detected many times. The V and J genes are TRBV11-1 and TRBJ2-7, with TRBD1 identical over 8 bases. After removal of 0 bases from V and 4 bases from J, the junction contained 14 bases not matched to a gene. The CDR3 is made up of 18 amino acids. From germline, CDR1 is SGHAT and CDR2 FQDESV (reference sequence). CDR3 sequence reads: CASSLAVAGHRGTYEQYF. The DNA of the CDR3 is TGTGCCAGCAGCTTAGCGGTTGCAGGACACAGGGGGACTTACGAGCAGTACTTC.

This clonotype was counted at least ten times. The chain has TRBV7-2 and TRBJ2-5; TRBD1 aligns across 11 bases. The CDR3 is 12 residues long. Germline loops: CDR1 SGHTA, CDR2 FQGNSA. Trimming cost V 6 bases and J 13 bases; bases outside gene matches: 7. The CDR3 DNA reads as TGTGCCAGCAGTCCTGGACAGGGGGCGACGTACTTC. This translates into CASSPGQGATYF.

This clonotype occurred many times. The V and J genes are TRBV6-5 and TRBJ1-2; D perhaps matches TRBD1 (6 bases). This CDR3 contains 15 residues. The V gene's germline CDR1 is MNHEY and CDR2 SVGAGI. With 6 bases removed from V and 5 bases from J, the gap between germline ends came to 19 bases. The CDR3 DNA is TGTGCCAGCAGAACAGGGAAGGGCGTGGGATATGGCTACACCTTC. It codes for CASRTGKGVGYGYTF.

V is TRBV23-1 and J is TRBJ2-5; weak D call: TRBD2 (5 bases). TRBV23-1 is an ORF for which the function is uncertain. This CDR3 spans 17 amino acids. Trimming removed 0 bases from V and 2 bases from J, with 16 bases in between. The CDR3 reads CASSQSRPGVGQETQYF. CDR3 sequence (DNA): TGCGCCAGCAGTCAATCGAGGCCCGGGGTTGGTCAAGAGACCCAGTACTTC.

In this sample, this clonotype turned up many times. This chain uses TRBV3-1 with TRBJ2-1, with 10 bases matching TRBD2. V dropped 0 bases and J dropped 0; count of bases not matched to a gene: 8. This CDR3 is 19 amino acids long. Per the germline V gene, CDR1 is LGHDT and CDR2 is YNNKEL (reference sequence). In DNA form, the CDR3 reads TGTGCCAGCAGCCAAGATCCTGGACTAGCGGTACCCTCCTACAATGAGCAGTTCTTC. This translates into CASSQDPGLAVPSYNEQFF.

This clonotype was counted many times. The V and J genes are TRBV29-1 and TRBJ1-1; unclear D gene. CDR1 is SQVTM, CDR2 ANQGSEA, per germline. The CDR3 consists of 12 residues. Between the trimmed V and J ends, which lost 4 bases and 6 bases, there was a span of 12 bases. This CDR3 reads CSVGAVDSEAFF. The CDR3 region has the DNA TGCAGCGTTGGGGCGGTCGACTCTGAAGCTTTCTTT.

This clonotype was recorded at least ten times. The chain has TRBV6-5 and TRBJ1-5; the D is unclear. V was clipped by 5 bases and J by 1 base, with 9 bases between them. The CDR3 is made up of 14 amino acids. Germline V CDR1 and CDR2: MNHEY, SVGAGI. The CDR3 nucleotides read TGTGCCAGCAGTAACGACGGAAGCAATCAGCCCCAGCATTTT. Translated, it gives CASSNDGSNQPQHF.

This clonotype was detected many times. The chain has TRBV6-5 and TRBJ2-7; TRBD1 aligns across 7 bases. This CDR3 has 14 amino acids. Germline CDR1 and CDR2: MNHEY and SVGAGI. J was trimmed by 2 bases and V by 5 bases; bases with no gene match: 6. CDR3 nucleotides: TGTGCCAGCAGTACAGGGGACAGTACCTACGAGCAGTACTTC. Its protein product is CASSTGDSTYEQYF.

This clonotype appeared many times. The rearrangement links TRBV12-3 or TRBV12-4 to TRBJ2-7; possibly TRBD2 for D (6 bases). This CDR3 comprises 14 residues. Trimming removed 5 bases at V and 5 bases at J, with 16 bases between. The CDR3 DNA sequence: TGTGCCAGCAGTCAGAAACCCCGGAGGGACGAGCAGTACTTC. This translates into CASSQKPRRDEQYF.

This clonotype has ten or more counts. V gene TRBV3-1 combines with J gene TRBJ1-4, with D hard to call. The CDR3 loop spans 14 amino acids. Germline CDR1 and CDR2: LGHDT and YNNKEL (reference sequence). V lost 3 bases, J lost 3 bases, and 8 bases lay in between. The CDR3, as DNA: TGTGCCAGCAGCCAGTGGCGGCCTAATGAAAAACTGTTTTTT. The encoded protein is CASSQWRPNEKLFF. Full variable domain (missing parts from reference TRBV3-1 and TRBJ1-4): DTAVSQTPKYLVTQMGNDKSIKCEQNLGHDTMYWYKQDSKKFLKIMFSYNNKELIINETVPNRFSPKSPDKAHLNLHINSLELGDSAVYFCASSQWRPNEKLFFGSGTQLSVL.

This clonotype was recorded at least ten times. The V and J genes are TRBV11-2 and TRBJ2-2, with D tentatively TRBD1 (7 bases). Germline CDR1 and CDR2: SGHAT and FQNNGV. The CDR3 runs 15 residues. Deletions cut 6 bases from V and 3 bases from J, with 14 bases between. The CDR3 DNA follows: TGTGCCAGCAGGGGCAGGGGGGATCACACCGGGGAGCTGTTTTTT. The encoded protein is CASRGRGDHTGELFF.

The table lists this clonotype with many counts. V and J are TRBV29-1 and TRBJ2-7; TRBD1 aligns across 8 bases. Germline trimming cut 4 bases from V and 5 bases from J; bases unmatched to any gene: 13. The germline CDR1 and CDR2 sequences are SQVTM and ANQGSEA. CDR3 length: 15 residues. The CDR3 nucleotides are TGCAGCGTTGTGATGTGGACAGGGACGGAACACGAGCAGTACTTC. Amino acid sequence: CSVVMWTGTEHEQYF.

Notes on this clonotype: A much bigger clone sits one base away, suggesting this may be a read error. This rearrangement joins TRBV27 to TRBJ2-2; 8 bases line up with TRBD2. The germline V gene encodes CDR1 MNHEY and CDR2 SMNVEV (reference sequence). This CDR3 has 15 residues. Here the CDR3 reads CASGLTTSATGELFF. The CDR3 DNA follows: TGTGCCAGCGGTTTAACGACTAGCGCCACCGGGGAGCTGTTTTTT.

This clonotype came up many times. V usage is TRBV25-1 and J usage is TRBJ1-5, with D possibly TRBD1 on 5 matching bases. Germline V gene data show CDR1 as MGHDK and CDR2 as SYGVNS. V was shortened by 5 bases and J by 5 bases, with 10 bases between the two germline ends. The CDR3 extends over 13 amino acids. The CDR3 DNA reads TGTGCCAGCAGTCAGGGTTTGTATCAGCCCCAGCATTTT. The encoded protein is CASSQGLYQPQHF. The complete variable domain, with remaining parts taken from reference TRBV25-1 and TRBJ1-5, reads EADIYQTPRYLVIGTGKKITLECSQTMGHDKMYWYQQDPGMELHLIHYSYGVNSTEKGDLSSESTVSRIRTEHFPLTLESARPSHTSQYLCASSQGLYQPQHFGDGTRLSIL.

This clonotype was seen at least ten times. This chain uses TRBV5-1 with TRBJ1-6; D call uncertain. The V and J ends lost 1 base and 10 bases respectively, with 12 bases between them. Germline CDR1 is SGHRS and CDR2 is YFSETQ. CDR3 length equals 14 residues. The CDR3 region has the DNA TGCGCCAGCAGCTTGAAAGGAAGTGAGTCACCCCTCCACTTT. It is translated as CASSLKGSESPLHF.

This clonotype was detected many times. This chain links TRBV7-9 with TRBJ2-1, with D tentatively TRBD2 (6 bases). This CDR3 is 16 amino acids long. Germline V gene data show CDR1 as SEHNR and CDR2 as FQNEAQ (reference sequence). V gave up 0 bases and J gave up 2 bases, with 11 bases separating them. CDR3 nucleotide sequence: TGTGCCAGCAGCTTAGCGCTGACTAGGGCCTACAATGAGCAGTTCTTC. Translation: CASSLALTRAYNEQFF.

In its sample, this clonotype was seen many times. This chain joins TRBV4-1 and TRBJ1-4; D is unresolved. The CDR3 is 14 amino acids. V lost 1 base, J lost 6 bases, and 9 bases lay in between. Germline CDR1 and CDR2: MGHRA and YSYEKL. CDR3 DNA: TGCGCCAGCAGCCAAGTATCAGATTATGAAAAACTGTTTTTT. This gives the protein CASSQVSDYEKLFF.

The J gene is TRBJ2-5, the V gene TRBV9, with D perhaps TRBD1 (6 bases). CDR1 is SGDLS, CDR2 YYNGEE, per germline. Deletions cut 1 base from V and 4 bases from J, with 8 bases between. This CDR3 region has 13 residues. The CDR3 bases are TGTGCCAGCAGCGTAAGGGGGATAGAGACCCAGTACTTC. This codes for CASSVRGIETQYF.

This clonotype has ten or more counts. The V call is TRBV12-3 or TRBV12-4, the J call TRBJ1-3, with D maybe TRBD1 (5 bases). Trimming took 8 bases from V and 4 from J, leaving 18 bases between them. The CDR3 extends over 15 amino acids. CDR3 sequence: CASLRNGRGGNTIYF. The CDR3 nucleotides are TGTGCCAGCCTTCGTAACGGGAGGGGCGGAAACACCATATATTTT.

This clonotype came up many times. The chain combines TRBV5-1 with TRBJ2-7; tentatively, D is TRBD1 (6 bases). Germline CDR1 and CDR2: SGHRS and YFSETQ. Trimming stripped 0 bases from V and 1 base from J, with 17 bases between. CDR3 length: 17 amino acids. In DNA, the CDR3 is TGCGCCAGCAGCTTGGGCCTTCAGGGGAACCCATCCTACGAGCAGTACTTC. Translated, it gives CASSLGLQGNPSYEQYF.

This clonotype was observed many times. The chain carries TRBV9 and TRBJ1-4; D is perhaps TRBD1 (5 bases). Trimming stripped 5 bases from V and 4 bases from J, with 15 bases between. Germline V gives CDR1 SGDLS, CDR2 YYNGEE. This CDR3 has 15 amino acids. The chain's CDR3 is CASSYTGWGNEKLFF. CDR3 DNA: TGTGCCAGCAGTTATACAGGCTGGGGTAATGAAAAACTGTTTTTT. The variable domain in full, completed from reference TRBV9 and TRBJ1-4, reads DSGVTQTPKHLITATGQRVTLRCSPRSGDLSVYWYQQSLDQGLQFLIQYYNGEERAKGNILERFSAQQFPDLHSELNLSSLELGDSALYFCASSYTGWGNEKLFFGSGTQLSVL.